One and the same sample provided the 19 T cell receptor beta chains below, sequenced in a study of T cells in Graves' hyperthyroidism and ophthalmopathy (dated by TCRdb to the late 2010s). The library relied on multiplex PCR. Sequenced on an Illumina HiSeq 2000. The TCR beta CDR3 regions were amplified from RNA transcripts. The TCR CDR3 was subjected to a first round of RT-PCR using the HTBI primer set and the Qiagen OneStep RT-PCR kit. Starting from the raw public reads, TCRdb applied fastp trimming at Q25, assembled clones with MiXCR and retained in-frame beta chains. Under each unique CDR3 protein, matching rows form one entry showing the most common genes and DNA. The table for this sample lists 450,000 to 550,000 distinct CDR3 sequences; roughly 24% of them were counted only once. The leading ten clones occupy about 10% of the sample. Sequencing was performed on blood. The source of these receptors is a woman in her 30s with Graves' ophthalmopathy.

This clonotype was observed at least ten times. The V and J genes are TRBV5-8 and TRBJ1-2; 7 bases are shared with TRBD1. V gave up 4 bases and J gave up 4 bases; unmatched junction bases: 10. The V gene's germline CDR1 is SGHTS and CDR2 YDEGEE. The CDR3 extends over 15 amino acids. The CDR3 region is CASSPKVGTAYGYTF. The CDR3 DNA reads TGTGCCAGCAGCCCGAAGGTCGGGACAGCCTATGGCTACACCTTC.

This clonotype was counted at least ten times. CDR3 sequence: CASRQGWGTEAFF. CDR3 bases: TGTGCCAGTAGACAGGGTTGGGGCACTGAAGCTTTCTTT. The chain uses TRBV19 and TRBJ1-1, with a possible D match to TRBD1 (6 bases). Trimming left V 6 bases short and J 4 bases short, with 12 bases between. CDR1 is LNHDA, CDR2 SQIVND, per germline (reference sequence). The CDR3 has 13 amino acids.

This clonotype was picked up a small number of times. The J gene is TRBJ1-5, the V gene TRBV6-1; TRBD1 might be the D (5 bases). This CDR3 is built from 14 residues. The V gene lost 8 bases and the J gene lost 4 bases, with 15 bases spanning the gap. Per the germline V gene, CDR1 is MNHNS and CDR2 is SASEGT. The CDR3 here is CASLGGELNQPQHF. The CDR3 region has the DNA TGTGCCAGCCTGGGAGGGGAACTAAATCAGCCCCAGCATTTT.

V is TRBV5-1 and J is TRBJ2-2; a possible D gene is TRBD1 (5 bases). This CDR3 has 16 residues. Trimming removed 0 bases at V and 7 bases at J, with 16 bases between. Germline-derived CDR1 and CDR2 are SGHRS and YFSETQ. The CDR3 DNA reads TGCGCCAGCAGCTTGGTTCAGGGTCCAAAAAACGGGGAGCTGTTTTTT. It encodes CASSLVQGPKNGELFF.

This clonotype was found a few times. This chain joins TRBV7-2 and TRBJ2-5, with D hard to call. V was trimmed by 1 base and J by 3 bases, leaving 9 bases between them. Germline V gene data show CDR1 as SGHTA and CDR2 as FQGNSA. The CDR3 is 14 amino acids. The CDR3 spells CASSLVDLEETQYF. Written as DNA, the CDR3 is TGTGCCAGCAGCTTAGTCGACTTGGAAGAGACCCAGTACTTC. The whole variable domain, remainder taken from reference TRBV7-2 and TRBJ2-5, is GAGVSQSPSNKVTEKGKDVELRCDPISGHTALYWYRQSLGQGLEFLIYFQGNSAPDKSGLPSDRFSAERTGGSVSTLTIQRTQQEDSAVYLCASSLVDLEETQYFGPGTRLLVL.

The sample holds many counts of this clonotype. The CDR3 DNA follows: TGCGCCAGCAGCTTGGCCGGGACGGACTCTGGAAACACCATATATTTT. Translated, it gives CASSLAGTDSGNTIYF. The chain uses TRBV5-1 and TRBJ1-3, with D maybe TRBD1 (5 bases). Germline V gives CDR1 SGHRS, CDR2 YFSETQ. The CDR3 length is 16 residues. V shed 0 bases and J shed 0 bases, with 10 bases lying between them.

This clonotype turned up a few times. The chain recombines TRBV30 with TRBJ2-7; D possibly corresponds to TRBD2 (5 bases). The length of the CDR3 is 13 residues. The germline V gene encodes CDR1 GTSNPN and CDR2 SVGIG (reference sequence). V was pared by 1 base and J by 0 bases, with 7 bases between. The chain's CDR3 is CAWSGGSSYEQYF. The CDR3 DNA reads as TGTGCCTGGAGTGGAGGGAGCTCCTACGAGCAGTACTTC.

This clonotype has a count of ten or more. The chain links TRBV29-1 to TRBJ1-2, with unresolved D. The CDR3 runs to 13 residues. Germline V lookup: CDR1 SQVTM, CDR2 ANQGSEA. V shed 2 bases and J shed 8 bases, with 15 bases lying between them. Here the CDR3 reads CSVESMGEEGYTF. The DNA of the CDR3 is TGCAGCGTTGAATCGATGGGAGAAGAAGGCTACACCTTC.

The chain links TRBV15 to TRBJ1-5; the D gene is possibly TRBD1 (6 bases). The CDR3 extends over 15 amino acids. CDR1 is LNHNV and CDR2 is YYDKDF in the germline V gene (reference sequence). Trimming took 5 bases from V and 9 from J, leaving 20 bases between them. CDR3 sequence reads: CATSSGDLTGTPQHF. CDR3 DNA sequence: TGTGCCACCAGCTCGGGGGACCTTACAGGGACGCCCCAGCATTTT.

The chain carries TRBV20-1 and TRBJ1-2; 8 nucleotides agree with TRBD1. The CDR3 sequence is 12 residues long. Germline CDR1 DFQATT, CDR2 SNEGSKA (reference sequence). With V trimmed by 0 bases and J by 12 bases, 6 bases remained unmatched. CDR3 DNA: TGCAGTGCTAGAGAGACAACAGGGGGGCACACCTTC. This sequence encodes CSARETTGGHTF.

This chain links TRBV7-2 with TRBJ1-2; maybe TRBD1 (5 bases). CDR3 length: 15 residues. In germline, CDR1 is SGHTA, CDR2 FQGNSA. V was trimmed by 0 bases and J by 4 bases, leaving 12 bases between them. The CDR3 is CASSLALWDGYGYTF. CDR3 bases: TGTGCCAGCAGCTTAGCGCTCTGGGACGGCTATGGCTACACCTTC.

The V call is TRBV27, the J call TRBJ1-1; the match to TRBD1 covers 8 bases. CDR3 length: 13 amino acids. CDR1 is MNHEY, CDR2 SMNVEV, per germline (reference sequence). The J segment lost 6 bases and the V segment lost 6 bases, leaving 6 bases of the junction unmatched. The CDR3 loop is CASRLQGAPEAFF. CDR3 DNA sequence: TGTGCCAGCAGGTTGCAGGGGGCCCCTGAAGCTTTCTTT.

This clonotype was seen at least ten times. This chain uses TRBV7-9 with TRBJ1-2, with 8 bases aligning to TRBD1. V was clipped by 5 bases and J by 3 bases; unmatched bases: 5. This CDR3 has 14 amino acids. Per the germline V gene, CDR1 is SEHNR and CDR2 is FQNEAQ (reference sequence). The CDR3 DNA sequence: TGTGCCAGCAGCCCAGGGACAGGCTACTATGGCTACACCTTC. Amino acids: CASSPGTGYYGYTF. The variable domain in full, with the rest retrieved from reference TRBV7-9 and TRBJ1-2, is DTGVSQNPRHKITKRGQNVTFRCDPISEHNRLYWYRQTLGQGPEFLTYFQNEAQLEKSRLLSDRFSAERPKGSFSTLEIQRTEQGDSAMYLCASSPGTGYYGYTFGSGTRLTVV.

This clonotype was found once. The V and J genes are TRBV20-1 and TRBJ2-7; D ambiguous. Between the trimmed V and J ends, which lost 4 bases and 0 bases, there was a span of 13 bases. Germline V gene data show CDR1 as DFQATT and CDR2 as SNEGSKA (reference sequence). The CDR3 loop spans 14 amino acids. The CDR3 nucleotides are TGCAGTGCTATTTTTTCATCGGGCTCCTACGAGCAGTACTTC. This encodes CSAIFSSGSYEQYF.

This clonotype has at least ten counts. J is TRBJ2-5 and V is TRBV25-1; TRBD1 aligns across 8 bases. Trimming took 4 bases from V and 7 from J; bases not matched to a gene: 8. This CDR3 is 14 amino acids long. Per germline, CDR1 MGHDK and CDR2 SYGVNS. CDR3 sequence (DNA): TGTGCCAGCAGTGCCCCGACAGGGGAAGGGACCCAGTACTTC. Amino acid sequence: CASSAPTGEGTQYF.

The chain combines TRBV6-5 with TRBJ1-2; no reliable D call. This CDR3 spans 14 amino acids. Trimming pared 6 bases from V and 7 bases from J, leaving 18 bases between. Looked up from germline, CDR1 is MNHEY and CDR2 is SVGAGI. CDR3 sequence reads: CASRNSGMARGYTF. CDR3 sequence (DNA): TGTGCCAGCAGGAACTCGGGGATGGCTCGTGGCTACACCTTC.

This clonotype occurred many times. The rearrangement links TRBV24-1 to TRBJ1-1; weak D call: TRBD1 (5 bases). This CDR3 is built from 19 residues. Germline CDR1 reads KGHDR; CDR2 reads SFDVKD. V gave up 0 bases and J gave up 0 bases, with 19 bases separating them. In nucleotides, the CDR3 is TGTGCCACCAGTGATTTGCAGGGCGGTTGTGGGGAGATGAACACTGAAGCTTTCTTT. Its protein product is CATSDLQGGCGEMNTEAFF.

The rearrangement links TRBV28 to TRBJ1-1, with no clear D. CDR3 length equals 14 residues. The V and J ends lost 1 base and 2 bases respectively, with 8 bases between them. CDR1 MDHEN and CDR2 SYDVKM come from the germline V gene. CDR3 nucleotides: TGTGCCAGCAGTTTATTCGGCACTAACACTGAAGCTTTCTTT. Translation: CASSLFGTNTEAFF.

This sequence joins TRBV28 and TRBJ2-4; 7 bases match TRBD1. CDR3 length equals 17 residues. The V gene's germline CDR1 is MDHEN and CDR2 SYDVKM. J lost 0 bases, V lost 3 bases, and 8 bases had no gene match. The CDR3 coding sequence is TGTGCCAGCAGTTTCTCAGGGACAGTTCTAGCCAAAAACATTCAGTACTTC. Translated, it gives CASSFSGTVLAKNIQYF.